A selection of T cell receptor beta chains follows, all from one sample in a study of T cells after yellow fever vaccination. TCRdb reanalysed the 5' RACE reads using MiXCR and keeps one entry per CDR3 protein. Of a few hundred thousand distinct CDR3 sequences in the sample, roughly 6.2% were seen once. The sequences come from CD4+ T cells sorted from PBMCs, collected on the day of the yellow fever booster vaccination. Every receptor here comes from a man aged 30-40 years who received the YFV17D yellow fever vaccine. Both conserved end residues are part of each CDR3. D genes are given only for firm matches. Only part of the rows carry a size: once, few, many, or a class if the clone is expanded.

clone_size d_call j_call v_call cdr3_aa cdr3_nt
many - TRBJ1-4 TRBV20-1 CSASRGAAFEKLFF TGCAGTGCTAGCCGGGGGGCGGCTTTCGAAAAACTGTTTTTT
few - TRBJ2-5 TRBV28 CASSLGLVGHRYF TGTGCCAGCAGTTTAGGTCTGGTGGGACATAGGTACTTC
many - TRBJ1-4 TRBV5-6 CASSLDRHGDLLFF TGTGCCAGCAGCTTGGATCGACACGGAGATTTGCTGTTTTTT
many TRBD1 TRBJ2-7 TRBV29-1 CSALRTGSYEQYF TGCAGCGCCCTAAGGACAGGGTCTTACGAGCAGTACTTC
few - TRBJ1-6 TRBV23-1 CASSQSTYNSPLHF TGCGCCAGCAGTCAATCGACCTATAATTCACCCCTCCACTTT
many TRBD1 TRBJ2-3 TRBV12-3/TRBV12-4 CASSFGTGTDTQYF TGTGCCAGCAGTTTCGGGACAGGCACAGATACGCAGTATTTT
many - TRBJ2-1 TRBV5-1 CASIWGSGSYNEQFF TGCGCCAGCATCTGGGGCTCGGGCTCCTACAATGAGCAGTTCTTC
- - TRBJ2-2 TRBV19 CASSIGRARDGGELFF TGTGCCAGTAGTATAGGGCGGGCACGAGACGGGGGGGAGCTGTTTTTT
many TRBD2 TRBJ2-1 TRBV18 CASSSGLAVSNEQFF TGTGCCAGCTCATCAGGACTAGCGGTTAGCAATGAGCAGTTCTTC
few - TRBJ2-3 TRBV20-1 CSAVTPTDTQYF TGCAGTGCCGTGACTCCTACAGATACGCAGTATTTT
few - TRBJ2-5 TRBV6-1 CASSLTGRLGETQYF TGTGCCAGCTCCCTCACGGGACGTTTGGGAGAGACCCAGTACTTC
- - TRBJ2-5 TRBV4-1 CASTQPLERAGTQYF TGCGCCAGCACCCAACCACTCGAGCGGGCCGGGACCCAGTACTTC
many TRBD1 TRBJ1-1 TRBV6-2/TRBV6-3 CASSFRTGAHGGEAFF TGTGCCAGCAGTTTCCGGACAGGGGCCCACGGGGGGGAAGCTTTCTTT
- - TRBJ1-1 TRBV21-1 CASSERQGLMNTEAFF TGTGCCAGCAGCGAGAGACAGGGCCTAATGAACACTGAAGCTTTCTTT
- - TRBJ2-2 TRBV9 CASSVAPPGELFF TGTGCCAGCAGCGTAGCCCCCCCCGGGGAGCTGTTTTTT
- TRBD2 TRBJ2-7 TRBV6-2/TRBV6-3 CASTNGRPSSYEQYF TGTGCCAGCACGAACGGGAGGCCGAGCTCCTACGAGCAGTACTTC
- - TRBJ2-5 TRBV5-4 CASSPAGKGLETQYF TGTGCCAGCAGCCCAGCCGGTAAGGGTTTGGAGACCCAGTACTTC
few - TRBJ2-3 TRBV6-2/TRBV6-3 CASAGSTDTQYF TGTGCCTCCGCGGGATCCACAGATACGCAGTATTTT
many - TRBJ1-1 TRBV5-1 CASRLLGQNTEAFF TGCGCCAGCAGATTACTCGGACAGAACACTGAAGCTTTCTTT
many TRBD2 TRBJ2-7 TRBV12-3/TRBV12-4 CASSPRLAGGDYEQYF TGTGCCAGCAGTCCCCGACTAGCGGGGGGCGACTACGAGCAGTACTTC
many TRBD1 TRBJ1-3 TRBV9 CASSPRGLAGNTIYF TGTGCCAGCAGCCCCAGGGGGTTAGCTGGAAACACCATATATTTT
few TRBD2 TRBJ2-1 TRBV29-1 CSVVSGGGSYNEQFF TGCAGCGTTGTGTCCGGCGGGGGCTCCTACAATGAGCAGTTCTTC
few - TRBJ1-1 TRBV20-1 CSAPGPMRTEAFF TGCAGTGCCCCCGGGCCGATGAGGACTGAAGCTTTCTTT
many TRBD2 TRBJ2-1 TRBV3-1 CATREETSEQFF TGTGCCACCCGGGAGGAGACGAGTGAGCAGTTCTTC